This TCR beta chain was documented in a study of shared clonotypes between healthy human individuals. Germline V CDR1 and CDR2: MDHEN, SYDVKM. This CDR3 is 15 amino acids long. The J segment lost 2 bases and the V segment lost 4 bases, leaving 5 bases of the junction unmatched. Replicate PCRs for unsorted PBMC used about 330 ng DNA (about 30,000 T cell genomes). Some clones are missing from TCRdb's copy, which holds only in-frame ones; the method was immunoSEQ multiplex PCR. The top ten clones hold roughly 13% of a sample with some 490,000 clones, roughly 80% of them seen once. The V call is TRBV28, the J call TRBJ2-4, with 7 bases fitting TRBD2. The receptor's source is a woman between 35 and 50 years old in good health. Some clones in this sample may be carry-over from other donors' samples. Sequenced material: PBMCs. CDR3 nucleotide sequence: TGTGCCAGCAGTTGGGCGGGAGAAACCAAAAACATTCAGTACTTC. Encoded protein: CASSWAGETKNIQYF. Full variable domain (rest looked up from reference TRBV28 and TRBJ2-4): DVKVTQSSRYLVKRTGEKVFLECVQDMDHENMFWYRQDPGLGLRLIYFSYDVKMKEKGDIPEGYSVSREKKERFSLILESASTNQTSMYLCASSWAGETKNIQYFGAGTRLSVL.